This TCR beta chain emerged from a study of shared clonotypes between healthy human individuals. Some clones are missing from TCRdb's copy, which holds only in-frame ones; the method was immunoSEQ multiplex PCR. This sample has over 1.5 million clones; approximately 98% occur once, and the top ten carry roughly 0.45%. This CDR3 is 15 amino acids long. The V and J ends lost 4 bases and 1 base respectively, with 13 bases between them. Germline-derived CDR1 and CDR2 are MNHEY and SMNVEV (reference sequence). The chain joins TRBV27 to TRBJ1-1; perhaps TRBD1 as D (5 bases). The TCR was taken from a man aged 25-45 years in good health. The sequencing sample was made of naive CD4+ T cells sorted from blood. Subset meaning: CD45RA+ positively selected. The CDR3 region is CASSSRVGTNTEAFF. The DNA for the CDR3 is TGTGCCAGCAGTTCTAGGGTGGGGACGAACACTGAAGCTTTCTTT.